This TCR beta chain was sequenced for a study of low-dose radiotherapy and immunotherapy resistance in tumors. Across the study: Cohort 2 patients were irradiated with 1 Gy every two weeks, reaching 13 Gy over 26 weeks. Aspirin was administered orally at 300 mg daily for four cycles, commencing on cycle 1 day 1.

CDR3 length: 16 residues. Germline values: CDR1 MNHGY, CDR2 SAAAGT. The germline V and J ends were trimmed by 0 bases and 3 bases, with 9 bases remaining between them. Covering alpha and beta chains, TRAV- and TRBV-specific primers were used for the first-strand cDNA. TCRs were put through 20 PCR cycles of amplification with Phusion. A constant-region primer and the V-primer adapter served as the primer pair. Isolated mRNA was amplified by in vitro transcription. One entry per CDR3 protein, called by TCRdb with MiXCR from the reads. Of about 16,000 distinct CDR3 sequences in the sample, about 74% were seen once. Donors were given nivolumab, ipilimumab, aspirin, low-dose cyclophosphamide and low-dose radiotherapy.

The genes are TRBV6-8 and TRBJ1-6; unclear D gene. This receptor was obtained from a human donor with advanced metastatic prostate, ovarian, gallbladder or colorectal cancer (not recorded which). This table probably holds off-target reads from a library built for another chain. The DNA of the CDR3 is TGTGCCAGCAGTTACTCACGGGAGGGCTATAATTCACCCCTCCACTTT. It translates to CASSYSREGYNSPLHF.